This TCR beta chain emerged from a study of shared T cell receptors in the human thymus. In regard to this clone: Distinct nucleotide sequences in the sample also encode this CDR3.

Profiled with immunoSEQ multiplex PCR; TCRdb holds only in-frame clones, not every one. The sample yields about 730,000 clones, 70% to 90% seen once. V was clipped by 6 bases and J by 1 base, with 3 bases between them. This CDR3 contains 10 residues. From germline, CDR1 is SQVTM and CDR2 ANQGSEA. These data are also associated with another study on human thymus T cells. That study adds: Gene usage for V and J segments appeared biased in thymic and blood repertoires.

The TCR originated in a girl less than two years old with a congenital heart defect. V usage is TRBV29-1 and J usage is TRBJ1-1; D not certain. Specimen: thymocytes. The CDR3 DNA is TGCAGCGTACAGAACACTGAAGCTTTCTTT. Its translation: CSVQNTEAFF.